The subject of this entry is one T cell receptor (beta chain). Both TCR beta VDJ combination and CDR3 sequence profiling were carried out. Genomic DNA was the template for this profiling. TCRdb re-derived calls from the reads in MiXCR, one entry per CDR3 protein. The repertoire consists of about 200,000 distinct CDR3 sequences, with almost 50% occurring once and the leading ten covering 20%. CD8+CD57+ cell expansion had been shown by flow cytometry in patients chosen for sequencing. Blood samples were obtained from patients who had received no prior therapy. The data stem from a study of CD8+CD57+ T cells in acquired aplastic anemia. In the study overall: Sorted CD4+ and CD8+ cells gave a mean 3.2 ug DNA, range roughly 0.18 to 30 ug.

The CDR3 has 15 amino acids. V lost 4 bases to trimming and J lost 3 bases, with 15 bases between them. Germline V gene lookup returns CDR1 SGHVS and CDR2 FQNEAQ. The origin of this receptor is a human donor with aplastic anemia. The sequencing input was sorted CD4+, CD8+, or CD8+CD57+ T cells (not recorded which) from PBMCs. The rearrangement links TRBV7-8 to TRBJ2-5; no firm D call. In DNA, the CDR3 is TGTGCCAGCAGCTCAGGTCCTCAGACCAAAGAGACCCAGTACTTC. Translation gives CASSSGPQTKETQYF.